This T cell receptor (beta chain) comes out of a study of CD8+ T cells in alopecia areata. cDNA prepared by RNA extraction and subsequent reverse transcription served as the template for sequencing. Assay: immunoSEQ multiplex PCR; the TCRdb copy retains only in-frame clones and omits some. The table records more than 90,000 clones, about three fifths of them present only once. Treatment of the sample: oral pan-JAK inhibitor, 5-10 mg twice daily. The material sequenced was CD8+ T cells sorted from blood, taken at week 4, from a patient treated with tofacitinib. The source of this sequence is a human donor with alopecia areata.

For the CDR3, the DNA is TGCGCCAGCAGCGGGCAGGGGTTGGAGACCCAGTACTTC. Amino acid sequence: CASSGQGLETQYF. The chain links TRBV5-1 to TRBJ2-5, with D possibly matching TRBD1 (6 bases). The germline V gene has CDR1 SGHRS and CDR2 YFSETQ. The CDR3 covers 13 residues. The V and J ends lost 4 bases and 5 bases respectively, with 12 bases between them.